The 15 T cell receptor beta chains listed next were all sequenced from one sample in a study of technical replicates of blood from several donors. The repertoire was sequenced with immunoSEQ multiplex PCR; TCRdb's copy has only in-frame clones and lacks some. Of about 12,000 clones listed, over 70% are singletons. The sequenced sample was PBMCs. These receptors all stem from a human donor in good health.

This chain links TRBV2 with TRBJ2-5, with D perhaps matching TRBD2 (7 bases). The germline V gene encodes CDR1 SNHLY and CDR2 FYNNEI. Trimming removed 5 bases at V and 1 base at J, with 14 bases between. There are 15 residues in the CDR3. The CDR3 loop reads CASSRGGEFQETQYF. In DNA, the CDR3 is TGTGCCAGCAGTAGGGGGGGGGAATTCCAAGAGACCCAGTACTTC.

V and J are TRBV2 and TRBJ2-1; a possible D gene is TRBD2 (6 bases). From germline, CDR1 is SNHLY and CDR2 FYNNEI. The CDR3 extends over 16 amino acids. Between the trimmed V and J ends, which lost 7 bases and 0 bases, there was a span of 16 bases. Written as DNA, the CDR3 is TGTGCCAGCATGGGACTCGCCGATAGCTCCTACAATGAGCAGTTCTTC. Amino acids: CASMGLADSSYNEQFF.

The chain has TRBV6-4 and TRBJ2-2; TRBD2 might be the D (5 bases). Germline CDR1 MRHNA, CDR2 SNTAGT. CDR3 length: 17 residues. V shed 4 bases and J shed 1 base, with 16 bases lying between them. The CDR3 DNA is TGTGCCAGCAGTGTGGAGTTCGGCGGAGGGAACACCGGGGAGCTGTTTTTT. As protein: CASSVEFGGGNTGELFF.

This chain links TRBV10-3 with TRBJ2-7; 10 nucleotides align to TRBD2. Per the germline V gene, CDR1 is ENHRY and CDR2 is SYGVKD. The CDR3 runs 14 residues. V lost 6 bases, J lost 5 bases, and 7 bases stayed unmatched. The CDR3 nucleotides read TGTGCCATCAGGGGGGCTAGCGGGAGTAACGAGCAGTACTTC. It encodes CAIRGASGSNEQYF.

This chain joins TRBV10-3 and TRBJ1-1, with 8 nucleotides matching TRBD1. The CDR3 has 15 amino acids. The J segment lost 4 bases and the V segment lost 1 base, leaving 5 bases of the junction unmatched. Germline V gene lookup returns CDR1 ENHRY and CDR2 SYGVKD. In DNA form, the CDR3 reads TGTGCCATCAGTGAGTACCAGGGGGCCATCACTGAAGCTTTCTTT. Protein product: CAISEYQGAITEAFF.

CDR3 coding DNA: TGTGCCCAAACACTAGGAGGCAATGAGCAGTTCTTC. Protein product: CAQTLGGNEQFF. The J gene is TRBJ2-1, the V gene TRBV30, with D possibly being TRBD2 (5 bases). The V gene lost 8 bases and the J gene lost 6 bases, with 14 bases spanning the gap. Looked up from germline, CDR1 is GTSNPN and CDR2 is SVGIG (reference sequence). This CDR3 is 12 amino acids long.

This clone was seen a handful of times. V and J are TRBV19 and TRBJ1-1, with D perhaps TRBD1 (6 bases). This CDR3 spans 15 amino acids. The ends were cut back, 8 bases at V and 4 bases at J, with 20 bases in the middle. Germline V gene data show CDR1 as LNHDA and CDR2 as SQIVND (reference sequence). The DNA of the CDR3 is TGTGCCAGTGGACCGGGGGGCAGGGGTTCCACTGAAGCTTTCTTT. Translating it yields CASGPGGRGSTEAFF.

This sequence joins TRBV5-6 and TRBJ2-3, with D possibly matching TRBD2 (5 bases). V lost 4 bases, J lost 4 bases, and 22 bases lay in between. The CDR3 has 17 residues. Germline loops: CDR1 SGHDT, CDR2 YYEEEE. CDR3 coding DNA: TGTGCCAGCAGCGACGGCCCTGGGAGTCTCGGTTCAGATACGCAGTATTTT. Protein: CASSDGPGSLGSDTQYF.

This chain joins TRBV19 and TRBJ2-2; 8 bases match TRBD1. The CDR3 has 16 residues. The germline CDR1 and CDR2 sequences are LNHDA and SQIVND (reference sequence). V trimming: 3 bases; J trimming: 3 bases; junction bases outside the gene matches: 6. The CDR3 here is CASSIFRTGHTGELFF. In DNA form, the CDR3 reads TGTGCCAGTAGTATTTTCCGGACAGGGCACACCGGGGAGCTGTTTTTT.

In DNA, the CDR3 is TGTGCCATCAGTGAGTCGACTGGCCAGAATCAGCCCCAGCATTTT. This encodes CAISESTGQNQPQHF. The chain couples TRBV10-3 to TRBJ1-5; D ambiguous. CDR1 ENHRY and CDR2 SYGVKD come from the germline V gene. The CDR3 length is 15 residues. V lost 0 bases and J 4 bases, leaving 10 bases between the germline ends.

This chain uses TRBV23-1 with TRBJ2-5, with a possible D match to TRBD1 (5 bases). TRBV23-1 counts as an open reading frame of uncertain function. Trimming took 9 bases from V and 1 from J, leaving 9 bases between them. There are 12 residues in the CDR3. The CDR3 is CARGRSQETQYF. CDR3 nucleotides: TGCGCCAGGGGGCGCTCCCAAGAGACCCAGTACTTC.

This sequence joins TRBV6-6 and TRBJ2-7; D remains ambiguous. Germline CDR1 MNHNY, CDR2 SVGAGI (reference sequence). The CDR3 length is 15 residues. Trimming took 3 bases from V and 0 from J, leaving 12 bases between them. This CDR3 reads CASSYFAASSYEQYF. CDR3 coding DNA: TGTGCCAGCAGTTATTTTGCGGCCTCCTCCTACGAGCAGTACTTC.

The CDR3 DNA reads as TGCGCCAGCAGCTTGGATCTAGCGGGAGTGGGCGAGCAGTACTTC. It specifies CASSLDLAGVGEQYF. The rearrangement links TRBV5-1 to TRBJ2-7; the match to TRBD2 covers 10 bases. Germline CDR1 and CDR2: SGHRS and YFSETQ. V shed 0 bases and J 6 bases; nucleotides not matched to a gene: 6. The CDR3 has 15 residues.

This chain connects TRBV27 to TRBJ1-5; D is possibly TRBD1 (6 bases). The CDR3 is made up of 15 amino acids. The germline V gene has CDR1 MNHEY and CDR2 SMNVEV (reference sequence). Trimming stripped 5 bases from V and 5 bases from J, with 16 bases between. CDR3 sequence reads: CASSHSAGVDQPQHF. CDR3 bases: TGTGCCAGCAGTCACTCCGCAGGGGTGGATCAGCCCCAGCATTTT.

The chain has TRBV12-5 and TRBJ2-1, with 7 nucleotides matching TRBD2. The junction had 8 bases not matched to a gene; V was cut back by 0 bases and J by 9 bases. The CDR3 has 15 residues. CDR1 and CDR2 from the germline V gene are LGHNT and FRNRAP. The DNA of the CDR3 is TGTGCTAGTGGTTTGGTACGGGGGGAGTTAAGTGAGCAGTTCTTC. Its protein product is CASGLVRGELSEQFF. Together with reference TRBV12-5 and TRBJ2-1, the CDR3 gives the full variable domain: DARVTQTPRHKVTEMGQEVTMRCQPILGHNTVFWYRQTMMQGLELLAYFRNRAPLDDSGMPKDRFSAEMPDATLATLKIQPSEPRDSAVYFCASGLVRGELSEQFFGPGTRLTVL.